This TCR beta chain was sequenced during a study of cytomegalovirus exposure and HLA in healthy donors. Overall study results and limits: By HLA locus, TCR association rates varied in a later analysis, with DRB1 showing the most and HLA-C the fewest. Later, an analysis found that common viral pathogens appeared to be linked with several of the most significant clusters.

Turning to this clone: Its target is not known.

The primer mix had 60 Vbeta and 13 Jbeta primers. Sequenced by immunoSEQ multiplex PCR; TCRdb stores in-frame clones only, minus some. The repertoire includes roughly 100,000 clones, 70% to 80% of them detected once, and around 5% sits in the top ten. The CDR3 contains 14 residues. Trimming took 3 bases from V and 2 from J, leaving 9 bases between them. Germline values: CDR1 SNHLY, CDR2 FYNNEI. This TCR was recovered from a female donor in good health and CMV-seropositive. The sequencing input was PBMCs. J is TRBJ2-3 and V is TRBV2; D not resolved. CDR3 DNA: TGTGCCAGCAGTGACCTACGACACACAGATACGCAGTATTTT. Protein: CASSDLRHTDTQYF.